What follows are 30 T cell receptor beta chains derived from one specimen sequenced in a study of blood T cell repertoires in COVID-19. This table comes from immunoSEQ multiplex PCR, and its TCRdb copy is limited to in-frame clones, with some not included. The table has some 140,000 clones, about 83% seen once. The sequenced sample was peripheral blood. These receptors all come from a human donor in a cohort sampled during active COVID-19.

The genes are TRBV12-1 and TRBJ1-5. TRBV12-1 is listed as a pseudogene. This CDR3 is built from 15 residues. CDR3 coding DNA: TGTGCCAGCAGCTTTGCGGGAGGCGGCAATCAGCCCCAGCATTTT. Its protein product is CASSFAGGGNQPQHF.

V and J are TRBV5-1 and TRBJ2-7; TRBD1 agrees at 9 bases. With 0 bases clipped from V and 2 bases from J, the junction kept 3 bases outside the gene matches. CDR1 is SGHRS, CDR2 YFSETQ, per germline. The CDR3 sequence is 15 residues long. This CDR3 is CASSLVGTGPYEQYF. The CDR3 region has the DNA TGCGCCAGCAGCTTGGTCGGGACAGGGCCCTACGAGCAGTACTTC.

A few counts support this clone. V gene TRBV4-1 combines with J gene TRBJ1-5; D perhaps matches TRBD1 (5 bases). Trimming removed 5 bases from V and 5 bases from J, with 16 bases in between. The CDR3 consists of 15 residues. CDR1 and CDR2 from the germline V gene are MGHRA and YSYEKL. The CDR3 nucleotides read TGCGCCAGCAGCATCCAAAGGGGCGGTGATCAGCCCCAGCATTTT. Its protein product is CASSIQRGGDQPQHF.

This chain uses TRBV5-1 with TRBJ1-5, with 8 bases matching TRBD1. The CDR3 extends over 15 amino acids. V gave up 2 bases and J gave up 4 bases; unmatched junction bases: 5. Germline V gene lookup returns CDR1 SGHRS and CDR2 YFSETQ. Here the CDR3 DNA reads TGCGCCAGCAGCTTCGGGACAGGTCAAAATCAGCCCCAGCATTTT. It translates to CASSFGTGQNQPQHF. The full variable domain, completed using reference TRBV5-1 and TRBJ1-5, is KAGVTQTPRYLIKTRGQQVTLSCSPISGHRSVSWYQQTPGQGLQFLFEYFSETQRNKGNFPGRFSGRQFSNSRSEMNVSTLELGDSALYLCASSFGTGQNQPQHFGDGTRLSIL.

V and J are TRBV2 and TRBJ2-3; D might be TRBD2 (6 bases). The CDR3 consists of 13 residues. V lost 4 bases and J lost 11, with 16 bases in between. In germline, CDR1 is SNHLY, CDR2 FYNNEI. The CDR3 protein is CASSGGASVKQYF. The CDR3 DNA reads TGTGCCAGCAGTGGAGGCGCTAGCGTTAAGCAGTATTTT.

This chain uses TRBV24-1 with TRBJ2-7; a weak D match, TRBD1 (5 bases). CDR3 length: 14 residues. The V gene's germline CDR1 is KGHDR and CDR2 SFDVKD. Trimming cost V 12 bases and J 2 bases, with 19 bases left between them. The CDR3 reads CALNAEGHTYEQYF. The CDR3 bases are TGTGCCCTTAACGCAGAAGGACATACCTACGAGCAGTACTTC.

This clone was observed once. V is TRBV11-2 and J is TRBJ1-2, with 8 positions matching TRBD1. V was pared by 4 bases and J by 0 bases, with 7 bases of the junction left unmatched. Per the germline V gene, CDR1 is SGHAT and CDR2 is FQNNGV. The CDR3 totals 16 residues. The CDR3 coding sequence is TGTGCCAGCAGCTACGGACAGGGTTACTCTAACTATGGCTACACCTTC. Translating it yields CASSYGQGYSNYGYTF. Looking up the rest from reference TRBV11-2 and TRBJ1-2 gives the full variable domain: EAGVAQSPRYKIIEKRQSVAFWCNPISGHATLYWYQQILGQGPKLLIQFQNNGVVDDSQLPKDRFSAERLKGVDSTLKIQPAKLEDSAVYLCASSYGQGYSNYGYTFGSGTRLTVV.

This chain joins TRBV30 and TRBJ1-2; D possibly corresponds to TRBD1 (5 bases). The V and J ends lost 0 bases and 8 bases respectively, with 16 bases between them. The germline gives CDR1 GTSNPN, CDR2 SVGIG (reference sequence). CDR3 length: 14 amino acids. The CDR3 DNA is TGTGCCTGGAGTGTAACGTCACGGGGACTAGGCTACACCTTC. The encoded protein is CAWSVTSRGLGYTF.

This clone was counted once. This chain uses TRBV6-6 with TRBJ2-7; tentatively, D is TRBD1 (5 bases). This CDR3 region has 16 residues. Germline V gives CDR1 MNHNY, CDR2 SVGAGI (reference sequence). The V gene lost 8 bases and the J gene lost 1 base, with 21 bases spanning the gap. In nucleotides, the CDR3 is TGTGCCAGCCGACACAGGACGGCAGAGAAATCCTACGAGCAGTACTTC. It yields the protein CASRHRTAEKSYEQYF.

This chain uses TRBV5-4 with TRBJ2-1; 7 bases agree with TRBD2. The length of the CDR3 is 15 residues. V was pared by 0 bases and J by 7 bases, with 7 bases of the junction left unmatched. CDR1 is SGHNT, CDR2 YYREEE, per germline (reference sequence). The chain's CDR3 is CASSLEWGGGNEQFF. The CDR3 DNA follows: TGTGCCAGCAGCTTGGAGTGGGGGGGAGGGAATGAGCAGTTCTTC.

V and J are TRBV12-5 and TRBJ2-4; 10 bases map to TRBD2. V trimming: 7 bases; J trimming: 5 bases; junction bases outside the gene matches: 8. From germline, CDR1 is LGHNT and CDR2 FRNRAP. CDR3 length: 15 residues. The CDR3 nucleotides read TGTGCTAGTGTCGGTAGCGGGGGGTTGGAAAACATTCAGTACTTC. Translating it yields CASVGSGGLENIQYF.

The chain recombines TRBV5-1 with TRBJ1-2; TRBD1 might be the D (6 bases). This CDR3 is 15 amino acids long. Germline V gene lookup returns CDR1 SGHRS and CDR2 YFSETQ. V was clipped by 4 bases and J by 2 bases, with 15 bases between them. The CDR3: CASSPPGQGNYGYTF. The DNA for the CDR3 is TGCGCCAGCAGCCCGCCGGGACAAGGCAACTATGGCTACACCTTC.

J is TRBJ1-6 and V is TRBV4-1, with 10 bases lining up with TRBD1. The germline V gene has CDR1 MGHRA and CDR2 YSYEKL. V lost 4 bases, J lost 7 bases, and 7 bases stayed unmatched. The CDR3 runs to 16 residues. As DNA, the CDR3 is TGCGCCAGCAGCCTCAGACAGGGGGCGAAGAATTCACCCCTCCACTTT. Its translation is CASSLRQGAKNSPLHF.

The rearrangement joins TRBV18 to TRBJ2-6; 10 positions match TRBD1. Germline V lookup: CDR1 KGHSH, CDR2 LQKENI. V lost 3 bases to trimming and J lost 4 bases; unmatched junction nucleotides: 9. This CDR3 is built from 18 residues. The CDR3 sequence is CASSPERQGARGANVLTF. For the CDR3, the DNA is TGTGCCAGCTCACCCGAGAGACAGGGGGCGCGGGGGGCCAACGTCCTGACTTTC.

This chain joins TRBV2 and TRBJ2-1, with 9 bases aligning to TRBD2. Germline V gene lookup returns CDR1 SNHLY and CDR2 FYNNEI. The CDR3 runs to 16 residues. Unmatched junction bases numbered 15, after V lost 6 bases and J lost 9 bases. The CDR3 DNA sequence: TGTGCCAGCAGGGCTAGTTGGGCGGGGGGGCCTGGTGAGCAGTTCTTC. The encoded protein is CASRASWAGGPGEQFF.

The J gene is TRBJ2-7, the V gene TRBV5-1; the match to TRBD2 covers 9 bases. There are 14 residues in the CDR3. V lost 4 bases and J lost 3; bases outside the gene matches: 5. The germline gives CDR1 SGHRS, CDR2 YFSETQ. Here the CDR3 DNA reads TGCGCCAGCAGCCCCGGGACTAGCTTCTACGAGCAGTACTTC. As protein: CASSPGTSFYEQYF.

This chain uses TRBV21-1 with TRBJ2-7; TRBD2, as called in the table, went unchecked against the DNA. TRBV21-1 represents a pseudogene. The CDR3 runs to 13 residues. The CDR3 loop is CASNEGSSYEQYF. CDR3 DNA sequence: TGTGCCAGCAATGAGGGCAGCTCCTACGAGCAGTACTTC.

This clone was seen a handful of times. The CDR3 spells CASSSDTGLSNQPQHF. The CDR3 bases are TGTGCCAGCAGTTCGGATACAGGGTTAAGCAATCAGCCCCAGCATTTT. V gene TRBV7-8 combines with J gene TRBJ1-5, with D tentatively TRBD1 (6 bases). The CDR3 is made up of 16 amino acids. Germline assignment: CDR1 SGHVS and CDR2 FQNEAQ. Trimming took off 6 bases at V and 1 base at J, with 16 bases between the two ends. Full variable domain (remainder filled in from reference TRBV7-8 and TRBJ1-5): GAGVSQSPRYKVAKRGQDVALRCDPISGHVSLFWYQQALGQGPEFLTYFQNEAQLDKSGLPSDRFFAERPEGSVSTLKIQRTQQEDSAVYLCASSSDTGLSNQPQHFGDGTRLSIL.

This clone was found once. The V and J genes are TRBV3-1 (or the pseudogene TRBV3-2) and TRBJ1-3; 8 bases line up with TRBD1. Looked up from germline, CDR1 is LGHDT and CDR2 is YNNKEL (reference sequence). The CDR3 runs to 15 residues. The V segment lost 1 base and the J segment 5 bases; nucleotides outside the gene matches: 4. The CDR3 sequence: CASSQVDRGRNTIYF. In DNA form, the CDR3 reads TGTGCCAGCAGCCAAGTCGACAGGGGTAGAAACACCATATATTTT.

The J gene is TRBJ1-2, the V gene TRBV13; possibly TRBD1 for D (5 bases). The germline V and J ends were trimmed by 2 bases and 2 bases, with 9 bases remaining between them. Germline V CDR1 and CDR2: PRHDT, FYEKMQ (reference sequence). The CDR3 runs to 14 residues. The CDR3 region is CASSLRGANYGYTF. The CDR3 DNA reads as TGTGCCAGCAGCTTAAGGGGCGCAAACTATGGCTACACCTTC. Supplemented by reference TRBV13 and TRBJ1-2, the full variable domain reads AAGVIQSPRHLIKEKRETATLKCYPIPRHDTVYWYQQGPGQDPQFLISFYEKMQSDKGSIPDRFSAQQFSDYHSELNMSSLELGDSALYFCASSLRGANYGYTFGSGTRLTVV.

The chain has TRBV2 and TRBJ2-2; 7 bases map to TRBD1. V gave up 0 bases and J gave up 9 bases; unmatched junction bases: 13. The CDR3 length is 17 residues. Germline values: CDR1 SNHLY, CDR2 FYNNEI. CDR3 nucleotide sequence: TGTGCCAGCAGTGAAGCTGTAGCAAGACAGGGTATTAGGGAGCTGTTTTTT. This gives the protein CASSEAVARQGIRELFF.

The CDR3 region has the DNA TGCAGTGCTAGTCAAAGGACAGGACCAAAAGAGACCCAGTACTTC. Translating it yields CSASQRTGPKETQYF. The chain couples TRBV20-1 to TRBJ2-5, with 7 bases fitting TRBD1. The CDR3 spans 15 residues. CDR1 is DFQATT and CDR2 is SNEGSKA in the germline V gene (reference sequence). With V trimmed by 3 bases and J by 3 bases, 10 bases remained unmatched.

V usage is TRBV30 and J usage is TRBJ1-5, with D uncertain. The germline V gene has CDR1 GTSNPN and CDR2 SVGIG (reference sequence). The CDR3 consists of 14 residues. Trimming removed 0 bases at V and 0 bases at J, with 6 bases between. DNA for the CDR3: TGTGCCTGGAGTGTACTGAATAGCAATCAGCCCCAGCATTTT. Translating it yields CAWSVLNSNQPQHF.

This clone was seen once. The genes are TRBV19 and TRBJ2-7, with 10 nucleotides matching TRBD1. The junction had 7 bases not matched to a gene; V was cut back by 5 bases and J by 6 bases. This CDR3 is built from 14 residues. The germline CDR1 and CDR2 sequences are LNHDA and SQIVND (reference sequence). The CDR3 loop reads CASSAGTGVGEQYF. For the CDR3, the DNA is TGTGCCAGTAGTGCAGGGACAGGGGTCGGCGAGCAGTACTTC.

V is TRBV3-1 (or the pseudogene TRBV3-2) and J is TRBJ2-1; D might be TRBD1 (6 bases). The CDR3 is 11 amino acids. The germline CDR1 and CDR2 sequences are LGHDT and YNNKEL (reference sequence). The V gene lost 4 bases and the J gene lost 12 bases, with 10 bases spanning the gap. Written as DNA, the CDR3 is TGTGCCAGCAGCCTGACAGGCCGGCAGTTCTTC. Translated: CASSLTGRQFF.

Many counts were recorded for this clone. The chain is built from TRBV6-4 and TRBJ2-3; 13 bases map to TRBD2. J was trimmed by 4 bases and V by 6 bases; bases with no gene match: 7. Germline CDR1 and CDR2: MRHNA and SNTAGT. CDR3 length equals 16 residues. The CDR3: CASSPTSGGWPDTQYF. CDR3 nucleotide sequence: TGTGCCAGCAGCCCGACTAGCGGGGGGTGGCCAGATACGCAGTATTTT.

The V call is TRBV5-1, the J call TRBJ2-1; D may be TRBD1 (5 bases). CDR1 and CDR2 from the germline V gene are SGHRS and YFSETQ. The length of the CDR3 is 14 residues. The ends were cut back, 0 bases at V and 5 bases at J, with 9 bases in the middle. In nucleotides, the CDR3 is TGCGCCAGCAGCTTGGTACAGGTTAACAATGAGCAGTTCTTC. Translated, it gives CASSLVQVNNEQFF. The whole variable domain, remainder taken from reference TRBV5-1 and TRBJ2-1, is KAGVTQTPRYLIKTRGQQVTLSCSPISGHRSVSWYQQTPGQGLQFLFEYFSETQRNKGNFPGRFSGRQFSNSRSEMNVSTLELGDSALYLCASSLVQVNNEQFFGPGTRLTVL.

J is TRBJ1-4 and V is TRBV5-1, with unresolved D. The CDR3 length is 15 residues. V gave up 4 bases and J gave up 3 bases, with 13 bases separating them. The germline V gene encodes CDR1 SGHRS and CDR2 YFSETQ. Here the CDR3 reads CASSTEINANEKLFF. The DNA of the CDR3 is TGCGCCAGCAGCACCGAGATTAATGCTAATGAAAAACTGTTTTTT.

The V call is TRBV19, the J call TRBJ1-5; TRBD1 aligns across 12 bases. The ends lost 3 bases at V and 7 bases at J; junction bases unmatched: 7. This CDR3 comprises 16 residues. Germline CDR1 reads LNHDA; CDR2 reads SQIVND (reference sequence). CDR3 region: CASSIRDRGLRQPQHF. The CDR3 DNA reads TGTGCCAGTAGTATCCGGGACAGGGGGCTGCGGCAGCCCCAGCATTTT.

The chain links TRBV5-4 to TRBJ2-7; D may be TRBD1 (6 bases). Germline lookup yields CDR1 SGHNT and CDR2 YYREEE (reference sequence). The CDR3 length is 14 residues. The V end lost 4 bases, the J end lost 0 bases, and 11 bases lay between the germline ends. The CDR3 region is CASSPRGSSYEQYF. CDR3 bases: TGTGCCAGCAGCCCCAGGGGCAGCTCCTACGAGCAGTACTTC.